This passage covers 21 T cell receptor beta chains from one sample sequenced in a study of T cells in Graves' hyperthyroidism and ophthalmopathy. Amplified TCR beta CDR3 regions came from RNA transcripts. With the HTBI primer set, the TCR CDR3 went through a first round of RT-PCR. TCRdb called the multiplex PCR reads again in MiXCR, with one record for every CDR3 protein. The top ten hold roughly 47% of the sample, which has 490,000 or so distinct CDR3 sequences, about 20% seen once. The sequenced sample consisted of blood. Receptors originate from a man aged 40-49 years with Graves' ophthalmopathy.

This clonotype was seen a few times. The rearrangement uses TRBV10-3 and TRBJ1-4; 8 nucleotides align to TRBD1. The CDR3 consists of 13 residues. With 6 bases clipped from V and 6 bases from J, the junction kept 3 bases outside the gene matches. Germline V gene data show CDR1 as ENHRY and CDR2 as SYGVKD. CDR3 amino acids: CAIRDRDDEKLFF. The CDR3 DNA follows: TGTGCCATCAGGGACAGGGACGATGAAAAACTGTTTTTT.

This clonotype was observed at least ten times. The V call is TRBV7-2, the J call TRBJ2-5, with D unclear. V lost 2 bases and J 5 bases, leaving 9 bases between the germline ends. In germline, CDR1 is SGHTA, CDR2 FQGNSA. CDR3 size: 13 residues. The CDR3 here is CASSLQPRETQYF. CDR3 sequence (DNA): TGTGCCAGCAGCTTACAACCGCGGGAGACCCAGTACTTC.

This clonotype was found a few times. The chain uses TRBV3-1 and TRBJ1-4; D not certain. CDR3 size: 14 residues. CDR1 LGHDT and CDR2 YNNKEL come from the germline V gene (reference sequence). The V gene lost 2 bases and the J gene lost 8 bases, with 12 bases spanning the gap. This CDR3 reads CASSQQPNEEKLFF. The DNA for the CDR3 is TGTGCCAGCAGCCAACAACCTAATGAAGAAAAACTGTTTTTT.

The genes are TRBV29-1 and TRBJ2-5; D unresolved. Trimming removed 6 bases from V and 5 bases from J, with 13 bases in between. This CDR3 has 12 residues. Germline lookup yields CDR1 SQVTM and CDR2 ANQGSEA. CDR3 loop: CSVSPLGETQYF. CDR3 nucleotides: TGCAGCGTCTCCCCCCTGGGGGAGACCCAGTACTTC.

This clonotype showed up many times. V and J are TRBV7-8 and TRBJ2-2, with 8 bases lining up with TRBD1. CDR1 is SGHVS and CDR2 is FQNEAQ in the germline V gene. This CDR3 comprises 15 residues. Trimming cost V 5 bases and J 3 bases; bases outside gene matches: 5. CDR3 residues: CASSRAGGYTGELFF. The CDR3 DNA sequence: TGTGCCAGCAGCAGAGCAGGGGGCTACACCGGGGAGCTGTTTTTT.

This clonotype was observed a few times. The CDR3: CASSPDRSGANVLTF. The CDR3 DNA sequence: TGTGCCAGCAGCCCCGACAGGTCTGGGGCCAACGTCCTGACTTTC. V is TRBV3-1 and J is TRBJ2-6; a weak D match, TRBD1 (6 bases). The V gene's germline CDR1 is LGHDT and CDR2 YNNKEL (reference sequence). The CDR3 runs to 15 residues. V was shortened by 4 bases and J by 1 base, with 8 bases between the two germline ends.

This clonotype was recorded at least ten times. This chain links TRBV27 with TRBJ2-3, with 9 bases identical to TRBD2. The CDR3 has 15 amino acids. Germline V CDR1 and CDR2: MNHEY, SMNVEV (reference sequence). V trimming: 6 bases; J trimming: 0 bases; junction bases outside the gene matches: 4. The CDR3, as DNA: TGTGCCAGCAGCCTGACTAGCGGAAGCACAGATACGCAGTATTTT. Protein: CASSLTSGSTDTQYF.

The genes are TRBV28 and TRBJ2-3; TRBD2 matches at 8 bases. CDR1 is MDHEN and CDR2 is SYDVKM in the germline V gene. The CDR3 totals 16 residues. The V and J ends lost 1 base and 2 bases, in that order; junction bases with no gene match: 5. CDR3: CASSLSSGGNTDTQYF. Here the CDR3 DNA reads TGTGCCAGCAGTTTATCTTCGGGAGGGAACACAGATACGCAGTATTTT.

This chain joins TRBV6-6 and TRBJ1-3, with a tentative D call TRBD1 (6 bases). CDR3 length equals 15 residues. V was shortened by 2 bases and J by 1 base, with 9 bases between the two germline ends. Germline V gene data show CDR1 as MNHNY and CDR2 as SVGAGI (reference sequence). The DNA for the CDR3 is TGTGCCAGCAGTTACATCACAGGGTCTGGAAACACCATATATTTT. Translating it yields CASSYITGSGNTIYF.

The gene calls are TRBV5-1 and TRBJ2-7, with 7 bases matching TRBD2. Germline loops: CDR1 SGHRS, CDR2 YFSETQ. The CDR3 has 15 amino acids. The ends lost 0 bases at V and 6 bases at J; junction bases unmatched: 9. Written as DNA, the CDR3 is TGCGCCAGCAGCTTGGAGTGGGAGGGTCGCCGCGAGCAGTACTTC. It yields the protein CASSLEWEGRREQYF. The variable domain in full, completed from reference TRBV5-1 and TRBJ2-7, reads KAGVTQTPRYLIKTRGQQVTLSCSPISGHRSVSWYQQTPGQGLQFLFEYFSETQRNKGNFPGRFSGRQFSNSRSEMNVSTLELGDSALYLCASSLEWEGRREQYFGPGTRLTVT.

On this clonotype: Being one base from a much bigger clone, this may be a read error. As DNA, the CDR3 is TGTGTTAGTGGTTCGCTCCTCGGAGGGAGGGCCGGCAATGAGCAGTTCTTC. As protein: CVSGSLLGGRAGNEQFF. The J gene is TRBJ2-1, the V gene TRBV12-5; 7 bases are shared with TRBD2. Germline values: CDR1 LGHNT, CDR2 FRNRAP. This CDR3 contains 17 residues. Complete variable domain (other parts from reference TRBV12-5 and TRBJ2-1): DARVTQTPRHKVTEMGQEVTMRCQPILGHNTVFWYRQTMMQGLELLAYFRNRAPLDDSGMPKDRFSAEMPDATLATLKIQPSEPRDSAVYFCVSGSLLGGRAGNEQFFGPGTRLTVL.

In this sample, this clonotype turned up a few times. The rearrangement links TRBV11-3 to TRBJ1-2; D remains unclear. The V gene's germline CDR1 is SGHNT and CDR2 YENEEA. The CDR3 contains 13 residues. Trimming stripped 0 bases from V and 4 bases from J, with 6 bases between. In DNA form, the CDR3 reads TGTGCCAGCAGCTTAGAGGTTCCCTATGGCTACACCTTC. It yields the protein CASSLEVPYGYTF.

The chain carries TRBV5-5 and TRBJ1-3; D may be TRBD1 (5 bases). The CDR3 is made up of 14 amino acids. CDR1 is SGHKS and CDR2 is YYEKEE in the germline V gene (reference sequence). V dropped 0 bases and J dropped 6 bases, with 10 bases sitting between them. The CDR3: CASSLEGRSNTIYF. CDR3 nucleotides: TGTGCCAGCAGCTTGGAGGGACGGTCAAACACCATATATTTT.

J is TRBJ1-1 and V is TRBV4-1; D is undetermined. V gave up 1 base and J gave up 3 bases, with 18 bases separating them. Germline V lookup: CDR1 MGHRA, CDR2 YSYEKL. The CDR3 contains 17 residues. The CDR3 region is CASSQAPNRGSHTEAFF. CDR3 bases: TGCGCCAGCAGCCAAGCCCCCAATCGCGGCAGCCACACTGAAGCTTTCTTT.

The rearrangement joins TRBV7-6 to TRBJ2-3; 7 bases line up with TRBD2. Per the germline V gene, CDR1 is SGHVS and CDR2 is FNYEAQ. V dropped 2 bases and J dropped 5; count of bases not matched to a gene: 4. The CDR3 extends over 14 amino acids. This chain's CDR3 is CASSLLSGGDTQYF. The CDR3 coding sequence is TGTGCCAGCAGCTTACTCTCGGGGGGAGATACGCAGTATTTT.

This chain connects TRBV14 to TRBJ2-7; D might be TRBD1 (5 bases). V lost 6 bases and J 2 bases, leaving 11 bases between the germline ends. CDR1 and CDR2 from the germline V gene are SGHDN and FVKESK. The CDR3 is made up of 13 amino acids. CDR3 bases: TGTGCCAGCAGACAGGACGGAGCCTACGAGCAGTACTTC. As protein: CASRQDGAYEQYF.

This clonotype came up a few times. The chain is built from TRBV7-9 and TRBJ1-1, with D uncertain. Trimming shortened V by 5 bases and J by 0 bases, and 10 bases separated the two germline ends. Germline CDR1 and CDR2: SEHNR and FQNEAQ (reference sequence). CDR3 length: 14 residues. CDR3 in DNA: TGTGCCAGCAGCGAAACGACGGTGAACACTGAAGCTTTCTTT. The encoded protein is CASSETTVNTEAFF.

This clonotype was picked up many times. The chain employs TRBV12-3 or TRBV12-4 and TRBJ2-7, with TRBD2 identical over 10 bases. The CDR3 consists of 15 residues. The ends lost 1 base at V and 4 bases at J; junction bases unmatched: 4. CDR3 sequence (DNA): TGTGCCAGCAGTTTAGGGGCTAGCGGGGGTTACGAGCAGTACTTC. Its protein is CASSLGASGGYEQYF.

In this sample, this clonotype turned up a few times. This chain uses TRBV5-1 with TRBJ1-1; D remains unclear. The CDR3 totals 11 residues. The germline CDR1 and CDR2 sequences are SGHRS and YFSETQ. Trimming cost V 6 bases and J 2 bases, with 5 bases left between them. CDR3 nucleotides: TGCGCCAGCAAGACTAACACTGAAGCTTTCTTT. This encodes CASKTNTEAFF.

The chain recombines TRBV6-6 with TRBJ2-2; no clear D. CDR1 and CDR2 (germline): MNHNY, SVGAGI (reference sequence). The CDR3 consists of 16 residues. V lost 0 bases and J lost 2, with 10 bases in between. CDR3: CASSYSARGNTGELFF. For the CDR3, the DNA is TGTGCCAGCAGTTACTCGGCTCGAGGAAACACCGGGGAGCTGTTTTTT.

This clonotype was detected many times. V is TRBV6-1 and J is TRBJ2-7; D might be TRBD1 or TRBD2, each matching 5 bases. This CDR3 region has 16 residues. The V gene's germline CDR1 is MNHNS and CDR2 SASEGT. The germline V and J ends were trimmed by 4 bases and 0 bases, with 16 bases remaining between them. The CDR3 DNA reads TGTGCCAGCAGTGTCGCCGGGACGGTGAGCTCCTACGAGCAGTACTTC. Translation: CASSVAGTVSSYEQYF.